The 31 T cell receptor beta chains presented below share a single source sample, sequenced in a study of regulatory T cells in long-lasting Graves disease. The time point: newly diagnosed GD, antithyroid drugs for less than 3 months. RNA from PBMCs was the source of the TCR library. To make TCR beta libraries, researchers used iRepertoire HTBI primers and Arm-PCR of CDR3 regions. TCRdb fed the multiplex PCR reads into MiXCR, producing one record per CDR3 protein. The repertoire consists of under 300,000 distinct CDR3 sequences, with roughly a fifth occurring once and the leading ten covering more than 11%. The sample consisted of peripheral blood mononuclear cells (PBMCs), taken at new diagnosis, from a patient treated with antithyroid drugs. The receptor source for this set is a female donor with Graves disease.

This clonotype has at least ten counts. V is TRBV19 and J is TRBJ1-6, with 8 bases matching TRBD1. This CDR3 is 17 amino acids long. After removal of 9 bases from V and 0 bases from J, the junction contained 10 bases not matched to a gene. Germline V CDR1 and CDR2: LNHDA, SQIVND (reference sequence). As DNA, the CDR3 is TGTGCCAGCAAGGACAGGGCGGCAAGCTCCTATAATTCACCCCTCCACTTT. Protein product: CASKDRAASSYNSPLHF.

The chain is built from TRBV5-6 and TRBJ2-1; D call uncertain. V lost 4 bases, J lost 5 bases, and 22 bases lay in between. CDR1 and CDR2 (germline): SGHDT, YYEEEE. The CDR3 is 17 amino acids. CDR3 residues: CASSLRYPLAKNNEQFF. CDR3 sequence (DNA): TGTGCCAGCAGCCTACGATACCCCCTGGCCAAAAACAATGAGCAGTTCTTC. The variable domain in full, completed from reference TRBV5-6 and TRBJ2-1, reads DAGVTQSPTHLIKTRGQQVTLRCSPKSGHDTVSWYQQALGQGPQFIFQYYEEEERQRGNFPDRFSGHQFPNYSSELNVNALLLGDSALYLCASSLRYPLAKNNEQFFGPGTRLTVL.

The sample holds many counts of this clonotype. This chain uses TRBV11-2 with TRBJ2-2; TRBD2 is a possible D gene (5 bases). Deletions cut 5 bases from V and 0 bases from J, with 16 bases between. CDR3 length equals 17 residues. Germline V gene sequence: CDR1 SGHAT, CDR2 FQNNGV. In DNA form, the CDR3 reads TGTGCCAGCAGCCCTGGAATCTGGACTGCGAACACCGGGGAGCTGTTTTTT. Protein sequence: CASSPGIWTANTGELFF.

Note on this clonotype: A far larger clone is just one base off, so this is likely a read error. The CDR3 end shows no conserved phenylalanine or tryptophan, and so a read error is likely. This chain connects TRBV7-9 to TRBJ2-1, with D possibly TRBD1 on 5 matching bases. This CDR3 region has 12 residues. Germline V lookup: CDR1 SEHNR, CDR2 FQNEAQ (reference sequence). Trimming left V 5 bases short and J 10 bases short, with 12 bases between. The CDR3 nucleotides read TGTGCCAGCAGCCCAGGGATATTGGAGCAGTTCCTC. It yields the protein CASSPGILEQFL.

The chain couples TRBV7-2 to TRBJ2-3; 14 nucleotides line up with TRBD2. The CDR3 is 17 residues long. Germline assignment: CDR1 SGHTA and CDR2 FQGNSA. V lost 5 bases and J lost 1; bases outside the gene matches: 5. CDR3 coding DNA: TGTGCCAGCAGCGGGACTAGCGGGAGTGGTGGCACAGATACGCAGTATTTT. Its protein product is CASSGTSGSGGTDTQYF.

This clonotype was recorded many times. The V gene is TRBV12-3 or TRBV12-4, the J gene TRBJ2-6; no firm D call. The ends were cut back, 4 bases at V and 0 bases at J, with 4 bases in the middle. The CDR3 has 14 residues. For the CDR3, the DNA is TGTGCCAGCAGTTCGAGCTCTGGGGCCAACGTCCTGACTTTC. Its protein product is CASSSSSGANVLTF.

This clonotype has a count of ten or more. The rearrangement links TRBV6-2 or TRBV6-3 to TRBJ2-5, with D perhaps matching TRBD1 (6 bases). The CDR3 contains 14 residues. The germline CDR1 and CDR2 sequences are MNHEY and SVGEGT. Trimming left V 6 bases short and J 1 base short, with 12 bases between. CDR3 sequence (DNA): TGTGCCAGCAGAATGTCGGACAGCCAAGAGACCCAGTACTTC. This encodes CASRMSDSQETQYF.

V is TRBV12-3 or TRBV12-4 and J is TRBJ2-1; possibly TRBD1 for D (6 bases). The V end was cut by 5 bases, the J end by 10 bases, with 12 bases between. There are 12 residues in the CDR3. The CDR3: CASSHPGQEQFF. CDR3 sequence (DNA): TGTGCCAGCAGTCACCCTGGACAGGAGCAGTTCTTC.

This clonotype was picked up many times. The chain carries TRBV3-1 and TRBJ2-3; D tentatively reads TRBD1 or TRBD2 (5 bases each). V was trimmed by 3 bases and J by 5 bases, leaving 21 bases between them. There are 17 residues in the CDR3. Germline CDR1 reads LGHDT; CDR2 reads YNNKEL (reference sequence). The CDR3 coding sequence is TGTGCCAGCAGCCAGGCTATAGGGACCCCAAACGAAGATACGCAGTATTTT. This codes for CASSQAIGTPNEDTQYF.

This clonotype was recorded at least ten times. The rearrangement uses TRBV20-1 and TRBJ2-4; 8 nucleotides agree with TRBD1. V lost 2 bases, J lost 8 bases, and 8 bases stayed unmatched. CDR1 is DFQATT, CDR2 SNEGSKA, per germline (reference sequence). The CDR3 runs to 14 residues. This chain's CDR3 is CSARPTVQGDIQYF. DNA for the CDR3: TGCAGTGCTAGACCAACTGTACAGGGGGACATTCAGTACTTC.

V is TRBV6-1 and J is TRBJ2-5; a possible D gene is TRBD2 (6 bases). Trimming took off 6 bases at V and 2 bases at J, with 13 bases between the two ends. Germline CDR1 reads MNHNS; CDR2 reads SASEGT. This CDR3 has 14 residues. The chain's CDR3 is CASRGAGTQETQYF. The CDR3 region has the DNA TGTGCCAGCAGAGGGGCGGGGACGCAAGAGACCCAGTACTTC.

As concerns this clonotype: Because the CDR3 is missing its conserved closing phenylalanine or tryptophan, this is likely a read error. The limits of the CDR3 on the DNA are not certain, so only TCRdb's listed CDR3 is given. V gene TRBV7-2 combines with J gene TRBJ2-4; the table assigns TRBD2, which was not confirmed against the DNA. Germline CDR1 and CDR2: SGHTA and FQGNSA. The CDR3 totals 14 residues, both ends included. The CDR3 region is CASSLSSQGQYFGP.

The chain recombines TRBV19 with TRBJ1-1; 7 bases are shared with TRBD1. The length of the CDR3 is 15 residues. Losses at the gene ends were 5 bases for V and 0 bases for J; bases not matched to a gene: 6. Germline lookup yields CDR1 LNHDA and CDR2 SQIVND (reference sequence). The DNA for the CDR3 is TGTGCCAGTAGTCCGTCCGGGACAGTGAACACTGAAGCTTTCTTT. Translation gives CASSPSGTVNTEAFF. Full variable domain (missing parts from reference TRBV19 and TRBJ1-1): DGGITQSPKYLFRKEGQNVTLSCEQNLNHDAMYWYRQDPGQGLRLIYYSQIVNDFQKGDIAEGYSVSREKKESFPLTVTSAQKNPTAFYLCASSPSGTVNTEAFFGQGTRLTVV.

In the case of this clonotype: A read error is possible here, since a much larger clone lies one base away. V gene TRBV28 combines with J gene TRBJ2-2; no clear D. V shed 4 bases and J shed 6 bases, with 6 bases lying between them. The CDR3 totals 12 residues. Germline V gives CDR1 MDHEN, CDR2 SYDVKM. This CDR3 reads CASSSQPGELFF. The CDR3 coding sequence is TGTGCCAGCAGTTCCCAGCCCGGGGAGCTGTTTTTT.

The genes are TRBV7-9 and TRBJ2-4, with D perhaps TRBD2 (8 bases). The CDR3 spans 17 residues. The germline V gene has CDR1 SEHNR and CDR2 FQNEAQ (reference sequence). Trimming cost V 3 bases and J 7 bases, with 22 bases left between them. CDR3: CASSFPAGETGRNIQYF. CDR3 in DNA: TGTGCCAGCAGCTTCCCAGCGGGGGAGACAGGGCGGAACATTCAGTACTTC.

Comments on this clonotype: Possible read error: a much larger clone is one base away. The chain has TRBV5-5 and TRBJ2-1, with no clear D. Germline loops: CDR1 SGHKS, CDR2 YYEKEE (reference sequence). The CDR3 runs 13 residues. The CDR3 nucleotides read TGTGCCAGCAGCGCTCTTTCCTACAATGAGCAGCTCTTC. It encodes CASSALSYNEQLF.

Details on this clonotype: One end of the junction fails to match germline, which may point to a read error. The rearrangement links TRBV5-1 to TRBJ2-5, with D unclear. Germline V gives CDR1 SGHRS, CDR2 YFSETQ. CDR3 length: 12 residues. DNA of the CDR3: TGCGCCAGCAGCCCAACTCAAGAGGCCCAGTACTTC. It encodes CASSPTQEAQYF.

V gene TRBV9 combines with J gene TRBJ2-2, with a weak D call TRBD1 (6 bases). The CDR3 covers 14 residues. The V gene's germline CDR1 is SGDLS and CDR2 YYNGEE. Trimming pared 5 bases from V and 4 bases from J, leaving 12 bases between. The CDR3 DNA reads TGTGCCAGCAGTGAGGGGGTGACCACCGGGGAGCTGTTTTTT. Protein product: CASSEGVTTGELFF.

In regard to this clonotype: One base separates it from a far larger clone, so it is likely a read error. The rearrangement joins TRBV7-2 to TRBJ1-1; 11 nucleotides match TRBD1. Germline V gene sequence: CDR1 SGHTA, CDR2 FQGNSA. The junction had 15 bases not matched to a gene; V was cut back by 5 bases and J by 10 bases. The CDR3 contains 16 residues. The CDR3 loop reads CASSPGTGGWWAGAFF. The CDR3 bases are TGTGCCAGCAGCCCAGGGACAGGGGGATGGTGGGCTGGAGCTTTCTTT.

This clonotype has ten or more counts. The chain joins TRBV2 to TRBJ2-7; D might be TRBD2 (6 bases). The CDR3 covers 15 residues. Trimming left V 6 bases short and J 4 bases short, with 19 bases between. Germline V gives CDR1 SNHLY, CDR2 FYNNEI. CDR3 in DNA: TGTGCCAGCAGCGAAACTAGCCTTGGGGCATACGAGCAGTACTTC. It yields the protein CASSETSLGAYEQYF.

The sample holds many counts of this clonotype. The chain joins TRBV2 to TRBJ2-1, with D uncertain. The V and J ends lost 8 bases and 2 bases respectively, with 13 bases between them. Germline V gene data show CDR1 as SNHLY and CDR2 as FYNNEI. The CDR3 length is 14 residues. CDR3 nucleotide sequence: TGTGCCAGCCGCATTGGTCTGACCTACAATGAGCAGTTCTTC. Its translation: CASRIGLTYNEQFF.

This clonotype came up many times. This sequence joins TRBV20-1 and TRBJ2-1, with 9 nucleotides matching TRBD2. The CDR3 is 15 residues long. V gave up 5 bases and J gave up 6 bases; unmatched junction bases: 11. In germline, CDR1 is DFQATT, CDR2 SNEGSKA (reference sequence). The CDR3, as DNA: TGCAGTGCTTTCAACCCCGGGACTAGCTCCAATGAGCAGTTCTTC. The encoded protein is CSAFNPGTSSNEQFF.

The chain employs TRBV10-3 and TRBJ1-5, with 9 bases fitting TRBD1. Looked up from germline, CDR1 is ENHRY and CDR2 is SYGVKD. V trimming: 2 bases; J trimming: 0 bases; junction bases outside the gene matches: 2. The CDR3 is 16 residues long. In DNA, the CDR3 is TGTGCCATCAGTGAGCGACAGGGGGTTAGCAATCAGCCCCAGCATTTT. Its protein is CAISERQGVSNQPQHF.

This clonotype occurred many times. The chain joins TRBV7-2 to TRBJ2-7; D ambiguous. The V gene's germline CDR1 is SGHTA and CDR2 FQGNSA. Trimming cost V 3 bases and J 2 bases, with 11 bases left between them. The CDR3 contains 14 residues. The CDR3 nucleotides read TGTGCCAGCAGCTTCGGCCAGGTTGCCTACGAGCAGTACTTC. It specifies CASSFGQVAYEQYF.

This clonotype was detected only a few times. This chain connects TRBV6-9 to TRBJ2-6; D is uncertain. Germline CDR1 is MNHGY and CDR2 is SVAAGI. V shed 4 bases and J shed 1 base, with 8 bases lying between them. CDR3 length: 15 residues. CDR3 in amino acids: CASSCSRSGANVLTF. The CDR3 DNA reads as TGTGCCAGCAGTTGTTCCCGATCTGGGGCCAACGTCCTGACTTTC.

Concerning this clonotype itself: This CDR3 fails to terminate in the conserved phenylalanine or tryptophan, so it likely reflects a read error. This chain links TRBV20-1 with TRBJ2-7, with D perhaps matching TRBD2 (5 bases). Per the germline V gene, CDR1 is DFQATT and CDR2 is SNEGSKA (reference sequence). Between the trimmed V and J ends, which lost 3 bases and 6 bases, there was a span of 9 bases. This CDR3 spans 11 amino acids. CDR3 in DNA: TGCAGTGCTAGTGGGGAGCGCGAGCAGTACCTC. It yields the protein CSASGEREQYL.

This clonotype was seen repeatedly, ten times or more. The chain uses TRBV29-1 and TRBJ2-3, with D hard to call. The germline V and J ends were trimmed by 7 bases and 0 bases, with 14 bases remaining between them. CDR1 and CDR2 from the germline V gene are SQVTM and ANQGSEA. The length of the CDR3 is 14 residues. In DNA form, the CDR3 reads TGCAGCGCGATGGACCCGAGGAGCACAGATACGCAGTATTTT. It translates to CSAMDPRSTDTQYF.

There are many counts of this clonotype. V gene TRBV5-4 combines with J gene TRBJ2-5; D perhaps matches TRBD2 (5 bases). This CDR3 contains 14 residues. Trimming shortened V by 0 bases and J by 1 base, and 7 bases separated the two germline ends. Germline-derived CDR1 and CDR2 are SGHNT and YYREEE (reference sequence). The CDR3 region is CASSLAGFQETQYF. CDR3 in DNA: TGTGCCAGCAGCTTGGCGGGGTTCCAAGAGACCCAGTACTTC.

Many counts were recorded for this clonotype. The CDR3 here is CASTAPPNTEAFF. CDR3 coding DNA: TGTGCCAGCACCGCCCCCCCGAACACTGAAGCTTTCTTT. The genes are TRBV7-9 and TRBJ1-1, with unresolved D. The CDR3 is 13 amino acids. Germline V gene lookup returns CDR1 SEHNR and CDR2 FQNEAQ (reference sequence). Trimming left V 7 bases short and J 1 base short, with 10 bases between.

There are many counts of this clonotype. The genes are TRBV11-2 and TRBJ2-7; D unclear. This CDR3 comprises 13 residues. With 5 bases removed from V and 0 bases from J, the gap between germline ends came to 8 bases. Germline V CDR1 and CDR2: SGHAT, FQNNGV. CDR3: CASSNTNSYEQYF. CDR3 DNA: TGTGCCAGCAGCAATACTAACTCCTACGAGCAGTACTTC.

This clonotype appeared many times. CDR3 nucleotides: TGTGCCAGCAGTTACGGACTGAGGGTGTATGGCTACACCTTC. Its translation: CASSYGLRVYGYTF. The V call is TRBV6-5, the J call TRBJ1-2; no definite D call. The CDR3 extends over 14 amino acids. Trimming removed 2 bases at V and 5 bases at J, with 12 bases between. Per the germline V gene, CDR1 is MNHEY and CDR2 is SVGAGI.